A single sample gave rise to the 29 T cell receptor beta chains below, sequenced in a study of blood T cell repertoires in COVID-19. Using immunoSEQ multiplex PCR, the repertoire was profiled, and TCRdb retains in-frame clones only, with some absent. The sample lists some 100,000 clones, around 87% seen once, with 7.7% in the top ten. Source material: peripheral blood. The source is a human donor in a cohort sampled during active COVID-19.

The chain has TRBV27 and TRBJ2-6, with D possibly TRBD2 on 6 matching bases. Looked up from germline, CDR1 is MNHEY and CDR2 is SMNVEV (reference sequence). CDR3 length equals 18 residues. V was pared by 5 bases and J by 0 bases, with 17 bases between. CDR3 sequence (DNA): TGTGCCAGCAGTCCATCGGGACTTATAAGCTCTGGGGCCAACGTCCTGACTTTC. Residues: CASSPSGLISSGANVLTF.

CDR3 region: CASSVDNQPQHF. DNA of the CDR3: TGTGCCAGCAGCGTAGACAATCAGCCCCAGCATTTT. The chain uses TRBV6-6 and TRBJ1-5; D not resolved. Germline V gene data show CDR1 as MNHNY and CDR2 as SVGAGI (reference sequence). Between the trimmed V and J ends, which lost 6 bases and 3 bases, there was a span of 6 bases. The CDR3 is 12 amino acids.

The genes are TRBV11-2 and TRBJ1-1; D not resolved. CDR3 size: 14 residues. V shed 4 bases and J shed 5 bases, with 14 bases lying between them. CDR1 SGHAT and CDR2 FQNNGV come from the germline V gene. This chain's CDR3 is CASSSDGKATEAFF. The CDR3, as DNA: TGTGCCAGCAGCTCTGACGGGAAGGCTACTGAAGCTTTCTTT.

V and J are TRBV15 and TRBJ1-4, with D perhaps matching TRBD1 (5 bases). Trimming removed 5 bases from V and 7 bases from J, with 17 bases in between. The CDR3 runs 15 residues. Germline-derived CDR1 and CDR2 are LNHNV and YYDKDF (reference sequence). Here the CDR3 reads CATSQSKGRGEKLFF. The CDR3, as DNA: TGTGCCACCAGCCAGTCAAAGGGGCGCGGTGAAAAACTGTTTTTT.

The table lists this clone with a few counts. CDR3 nucleotide sequence: TGTGCCAGCAGCTTGGACAGGGCTACTGAAGCTTTCTTT. It is translated as CASSLDRATEAFF. J is TRBJ1-1 and V is TRBV11-2, with 8 positions matching TRBD1. The CDR3 totals 13 residues. The germline gives CDR1 SGHAT, CDR2 FQNNGV. With 3 bases clipped from V and 5 bases from J, the junction kept 2 bases outside the gene matches. The variable domain in full, with the rest retrieved from reference TRBV11-2 and TRBJ1-1, is EAGVAQSPRYKIIEKRQSVAFWCNPISGHATLYWYQQILGQGPKLLIQFQNNGVVDDSQLPKDRFSAERLKGVDSTLKIQPAKLEDSAVYLCASSLDRATEAFFGQGTRLTVV.

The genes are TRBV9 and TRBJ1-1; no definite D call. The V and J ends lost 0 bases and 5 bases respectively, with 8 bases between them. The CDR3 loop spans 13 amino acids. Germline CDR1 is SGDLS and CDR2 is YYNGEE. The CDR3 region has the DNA TGTGCCAGCAGCGTAGGGTCGGGAACTGAAGCTTTCTTT. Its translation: CASSVGSGTEAFF.

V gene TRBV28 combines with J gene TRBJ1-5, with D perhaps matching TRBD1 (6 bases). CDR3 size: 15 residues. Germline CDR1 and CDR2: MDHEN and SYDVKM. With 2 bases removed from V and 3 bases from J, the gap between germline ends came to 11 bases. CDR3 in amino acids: CASSLGGAFNQPQHF. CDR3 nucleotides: TGTGCCAGCAGTTTAGGGGGGGCCTTCAATCAGCCCCAGCATTTT.

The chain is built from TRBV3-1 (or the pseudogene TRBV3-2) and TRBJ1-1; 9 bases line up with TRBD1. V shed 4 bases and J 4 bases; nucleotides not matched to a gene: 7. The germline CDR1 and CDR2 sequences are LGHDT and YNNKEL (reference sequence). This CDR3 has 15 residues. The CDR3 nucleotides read TGTGCCAGCAGCCCGACAGGGGGGGGTGGCACTGAAGCTTTCTTT. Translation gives CASSPTGGGGTEAFF.

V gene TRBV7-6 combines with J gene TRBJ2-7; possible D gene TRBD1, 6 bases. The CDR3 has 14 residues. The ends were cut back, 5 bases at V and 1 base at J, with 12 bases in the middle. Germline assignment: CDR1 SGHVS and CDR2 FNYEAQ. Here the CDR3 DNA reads TGTGCCAGCAGCCAAAAGCAGGGGTCCTACGAGCAGTACTTC. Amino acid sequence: CASSQKQGSYEQYF. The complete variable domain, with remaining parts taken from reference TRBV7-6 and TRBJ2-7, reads GAGVSQSPRYKVTKRGQDVALRCDPISGHVSLYWYRQALGQGPEFLTYFNYEAQQDKSGLPNDRFSAERPEGSISTLTIQRTEQRDSAMYRCASSQKQGSYEQYFGPGTRLTVT.

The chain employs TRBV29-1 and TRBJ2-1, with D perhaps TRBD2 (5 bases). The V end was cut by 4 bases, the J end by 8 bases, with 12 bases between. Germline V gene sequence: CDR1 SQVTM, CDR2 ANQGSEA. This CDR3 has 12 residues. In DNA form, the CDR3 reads TGCAGCGTTGCGTCGCTAGCTCATGAGCAGTTCTTC. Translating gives CSVASLAHEQFF.

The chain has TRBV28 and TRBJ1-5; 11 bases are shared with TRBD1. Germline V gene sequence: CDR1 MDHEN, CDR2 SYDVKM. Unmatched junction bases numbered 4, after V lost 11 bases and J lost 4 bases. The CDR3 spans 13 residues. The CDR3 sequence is CAGQGARNQPQHF. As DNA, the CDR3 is TGTGCCGGACAGGGGGCGCGGAATCAGCCCCAGCATTTT.

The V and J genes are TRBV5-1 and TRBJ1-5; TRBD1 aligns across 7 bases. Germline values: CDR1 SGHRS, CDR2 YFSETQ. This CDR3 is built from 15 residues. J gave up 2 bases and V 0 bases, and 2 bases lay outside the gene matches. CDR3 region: CASSLGQGGNQPQHF. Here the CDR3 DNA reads TGCGCCAGCAGCTTGGGACAGGGAGGCAATCAGCCCCAGCATTTT.

The CDR3 protein is CASSIGQGNTGELFF. DNA of the CDR3: TGTGCCAGTAGTATAGGACAGGGGAACACCGGGGAGCTGTTTTTT. The V call is TRBV19, the J call TRBJ2-2; 7 positions match TRBD1. Germline V gene lookup returns CDR1 LNHDA and CDR2 SQIVND (reference sequence). After removal of 1 base from V and 1 base from J, the junction contained 0 bases not matched to a gene. CDR3 length: 15 amino acids.

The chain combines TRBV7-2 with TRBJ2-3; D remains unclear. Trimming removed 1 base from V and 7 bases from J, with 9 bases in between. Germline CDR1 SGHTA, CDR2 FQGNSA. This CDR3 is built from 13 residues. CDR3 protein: CASSLGGLNTQYF. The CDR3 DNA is TGTGCCAGCAGCTTAGGAGGTCTGAATACGCAGTATTTT.

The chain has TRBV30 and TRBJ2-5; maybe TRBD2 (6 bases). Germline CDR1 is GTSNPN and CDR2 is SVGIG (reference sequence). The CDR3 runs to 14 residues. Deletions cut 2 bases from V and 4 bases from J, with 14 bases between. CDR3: CAWSKSAGGETQYF. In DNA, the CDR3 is TGTGCCTGGAGTAAATCAGCCGGGGGAGAGACCCAGTACTTC.

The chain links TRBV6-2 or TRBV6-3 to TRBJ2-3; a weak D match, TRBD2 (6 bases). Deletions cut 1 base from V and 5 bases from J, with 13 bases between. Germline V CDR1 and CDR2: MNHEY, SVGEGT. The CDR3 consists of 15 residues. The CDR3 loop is CASSYLAGWKDTQYF. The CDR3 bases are TGTGCCAGCAGTTACTTGGCGGGGTGGAAAGATACGCAGTATTTT.

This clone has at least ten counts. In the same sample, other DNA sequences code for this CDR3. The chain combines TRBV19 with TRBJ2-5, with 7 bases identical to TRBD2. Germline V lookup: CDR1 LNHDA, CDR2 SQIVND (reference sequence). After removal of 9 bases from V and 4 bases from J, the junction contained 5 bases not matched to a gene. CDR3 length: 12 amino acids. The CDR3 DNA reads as TGTGCCAGCCGACTAGCTGGAGAGACCCAGTACTTC. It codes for CASRLAGETQYF.

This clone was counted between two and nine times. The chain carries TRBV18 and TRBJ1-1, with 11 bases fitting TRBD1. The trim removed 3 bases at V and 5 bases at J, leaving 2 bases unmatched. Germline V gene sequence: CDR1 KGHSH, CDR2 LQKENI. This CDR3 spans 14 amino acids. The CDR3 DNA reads TGTGCCAGCTCACCGGGACAGGGGGGAACTGAAGCTTTCTTT. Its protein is CASSPGQGGTEAFF.

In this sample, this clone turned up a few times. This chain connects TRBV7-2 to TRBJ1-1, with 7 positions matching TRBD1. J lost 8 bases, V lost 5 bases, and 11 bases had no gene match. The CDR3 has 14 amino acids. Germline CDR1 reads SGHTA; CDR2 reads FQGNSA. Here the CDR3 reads CASSQLRDRGEAFF. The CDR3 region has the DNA TGTGCCAGCAGCCAACTGCGGGACAGAGGCGAAGCTTTCTTT.

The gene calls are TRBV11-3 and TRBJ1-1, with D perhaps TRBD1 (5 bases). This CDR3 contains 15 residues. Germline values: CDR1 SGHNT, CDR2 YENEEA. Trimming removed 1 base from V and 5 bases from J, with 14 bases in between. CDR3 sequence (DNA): TGTGCCAGCAGCTTAGTACAGGCATTAGGTACTGAAGCTTTCTTT. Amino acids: CASSLVQALGTEAFF. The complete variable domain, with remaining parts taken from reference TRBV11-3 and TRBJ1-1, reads EAGVVQSPRYKIIEKKQPVAFWCNPISGHNTLYWYLQNLGQGPELLIRYENEEAVDDSQLPKDRFSAERLKGVDSTLKIQPAELGDSAVYLCASSLVQALGTEAFFGQGTRLTVV.

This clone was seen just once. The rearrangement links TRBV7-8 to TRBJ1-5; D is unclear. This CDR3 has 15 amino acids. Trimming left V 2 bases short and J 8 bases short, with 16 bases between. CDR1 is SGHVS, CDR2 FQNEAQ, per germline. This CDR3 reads CASSLTGGVREPQHF. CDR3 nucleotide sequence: TGTGCCAGCAGCTTAACGGGCGGGGTAAGAGAGCCCCAGCATTTT.

CDR3 sequence reads: CASRSGQAINYGYTF. For the CDR3, the DNA is TGTGCCAGCAGATCTGGACAGGCAATTAACTATGGCTACACCTTC. The chain has TRBV28 and TRBJ1-2, with 7 bases lining up with TRBD1. V was clipped by 6 bases and J by 1 base; unmatched bases: 8. Germline CDR1 reads MDHEN; CDR2 reads SYDVKM. The CDR3 runs 15 residues.

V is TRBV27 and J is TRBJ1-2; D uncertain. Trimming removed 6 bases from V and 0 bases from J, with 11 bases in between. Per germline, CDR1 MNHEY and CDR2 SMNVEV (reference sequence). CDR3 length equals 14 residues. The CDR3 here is CASSRLSPNYGYTF. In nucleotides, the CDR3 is TGTGCCAGCAGCCGTCTCTCTCCTAACTATGGCTACACCTTC.

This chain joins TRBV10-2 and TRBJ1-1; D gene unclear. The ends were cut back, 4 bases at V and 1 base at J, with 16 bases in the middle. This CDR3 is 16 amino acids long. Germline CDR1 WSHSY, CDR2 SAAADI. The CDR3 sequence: CASSGGSYIGNTEAFF. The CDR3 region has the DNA TGCGCCAGCAGTGGAGGGAGTTATATAGGGAACACTGAAGCTTTCTTT.

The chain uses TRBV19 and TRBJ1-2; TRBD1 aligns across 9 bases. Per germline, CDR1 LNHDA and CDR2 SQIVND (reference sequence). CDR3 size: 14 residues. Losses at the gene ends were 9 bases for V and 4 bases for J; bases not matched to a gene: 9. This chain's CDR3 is CASTTGGYAYGYTF. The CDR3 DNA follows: TGTGCCAGCACTACAGGGGGCTACGCCTATGGCTACACCTTC.

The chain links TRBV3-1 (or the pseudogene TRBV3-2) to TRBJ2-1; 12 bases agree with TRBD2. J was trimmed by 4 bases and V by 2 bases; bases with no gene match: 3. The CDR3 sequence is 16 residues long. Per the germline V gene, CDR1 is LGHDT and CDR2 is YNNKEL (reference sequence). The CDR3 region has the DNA TGTGCCAGCAGCCAAAGTCTAGCGGGAGGGTACAATGAGCAGTTCTTC. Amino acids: CASSQSLAGGYNEQFF.

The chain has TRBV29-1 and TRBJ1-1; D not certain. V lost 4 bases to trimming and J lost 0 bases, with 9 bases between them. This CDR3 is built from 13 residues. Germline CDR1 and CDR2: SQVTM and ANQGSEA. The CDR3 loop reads CSVGGAMNTEAFF. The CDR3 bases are TGCAGCGTTGGCGGAGCCATGAACACTGAAGCTTTCTTT.

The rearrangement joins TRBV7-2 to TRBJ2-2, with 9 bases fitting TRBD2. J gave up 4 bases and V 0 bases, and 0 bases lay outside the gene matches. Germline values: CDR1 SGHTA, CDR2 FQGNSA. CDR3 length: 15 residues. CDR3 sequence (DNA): TGTGCCAGCAGCTTAGCGGGACTAGCCACCGGGGAGCTGTTTTTT. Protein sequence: CASSLAGLATGELFF.

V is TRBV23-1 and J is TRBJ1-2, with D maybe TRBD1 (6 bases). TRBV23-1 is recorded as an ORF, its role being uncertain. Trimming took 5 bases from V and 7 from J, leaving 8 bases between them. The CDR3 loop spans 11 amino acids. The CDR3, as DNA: TGCGCCAGCAGTAGGGGGGGTGGCTACACCTTC. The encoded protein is CASSRGGGYTF.